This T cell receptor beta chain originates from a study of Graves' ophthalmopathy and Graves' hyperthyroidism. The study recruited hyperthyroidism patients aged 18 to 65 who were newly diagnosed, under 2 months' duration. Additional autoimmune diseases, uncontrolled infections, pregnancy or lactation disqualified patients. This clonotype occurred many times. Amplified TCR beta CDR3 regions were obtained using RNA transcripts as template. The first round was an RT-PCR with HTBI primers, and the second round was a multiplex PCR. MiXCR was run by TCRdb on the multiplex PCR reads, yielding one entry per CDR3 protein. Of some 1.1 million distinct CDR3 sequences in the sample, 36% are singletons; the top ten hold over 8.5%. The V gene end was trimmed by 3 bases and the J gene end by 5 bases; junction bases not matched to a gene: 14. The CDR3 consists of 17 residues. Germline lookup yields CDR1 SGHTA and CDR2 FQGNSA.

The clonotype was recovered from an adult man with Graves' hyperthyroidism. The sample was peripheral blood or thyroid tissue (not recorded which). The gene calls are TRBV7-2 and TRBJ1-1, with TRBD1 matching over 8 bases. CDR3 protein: CASSFPRGLSRRTEAFF. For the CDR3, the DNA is TGTGCCAGCAGCTTTCCCAGGGGGCTTTCGAGACGGACTGAAGCTTTCTTT.